Listed below are T cell receptor beta chains from one sample, sequenced in a study of identifying expanded T cells in peripheral blood. Method: immunoSEQ multiplex PCR; TCRdb's copy keeps in-frame clones and lacks some. The sample records 85,000 to 100,000 clones, approximately 88% being singletons. The material sequenced was blood. The receptors originated from a person aged 18 to 75 in good health. The CDR3 runs from the conserved cysteine through the conserved F or W. D genes are given only for firm matches. Clone size is not always given. Where it is, it says once, few, many or a class for expanded clones.

cdr3_length,d_call,v_call,clone_size,j_call,cdr3_nt,cdr3_aa
12,-,TRBV7-9,-,TRBJ2-1,TGTGCCAGCAGCTTCGTGAACAATGAGCAGTTCTTC,CASSFVNNEQFF
15,-,TRBV18,-,TRBJ1-2,TGTGCCAGCTCACCACCGAACCATGCCGGATATGGCTACACCTTC,CASSPPNHAGYGYTF
15,TRBD1,TRBV28,-,TRBJ2-3,TGTGCCAGCAGCCCCAGGACAGGTTTTACAGATACGCAGTATTTT,CASSPRTGFTDTQYF
16,-,TRBV5-1,-,TRBJ2-5,TGCGCCAGCAGCTTATCCCGCCGAGGGGTCCAAGAGACCCAGTACTTC,CASSLSRRGVQETQYF
14,TRBD2,TRBV7-9,-,TRBJ2-1,TGTGCCAGCAGCTTAGATAGCGGGAGAAATGAGCAGTTCTTC,CASSLDSGRNEQFF
16,-,TRBV5-8,once,TRBJ2-2,TGTGCCAGCAGCCAAGTCTCCGGAGACAACACCGGGGAGCTGTTTTTT,CASSQVSGDNTGELFF
13,-,TRBV28,-,TRBJ1-1,TGTGCCAGCGTAAAGGGGGAGAACACTGAAGCTTTCTTT,CASVKGENTEAFF
15,TRBD2,TRBV7-9,-,TRBJ2-3,TGTGCCAGCAGCTTAAAGAGCGGGAGCGCAGATACGCAGTATTTT,CASSLKSGSADTQYF
16,-,TRBV6-1,-,TRBJ2-7,TGTGCCAGCAGTGACCGCCCCGGGGGCTACCTAAACGAGCAGTACTTC,CASSDRPGGYLNEQYF
15,-,TRBV7-9,-,TRBJ2-5,TGTGCCAGCAGCCACCTAGCTGGACAGCAAGAGACCCAGTACTTC,CASSHLAGQQETQYF
13,-,TRBV30,-,TRBJ1-1,TGTGCCTGGAGTCTAGGAAGCAGGACTGAAGCTTTCTTT,CAWSLGSRTEAFF
14,-,TRBV5-5,-,TRBJ1-2,TGTGCCAGCACCCAAGGGGGGGCCGGCTATGGCTACACCTTC,CASTQGGAGYGYTF
12,-,TRBV2,few,TRBJ1-6,TGTGCCACTACGAGGGCGAGCTCACCCCTCCACTTT,CATTRASSPLHF
10,-,TRBV28,-,TRBJ2-7,TGTGCCAGCGCAACCCACGAGCAGTACTTC,CASATHEQYF
13,TRBD2,TRBV6-5,-,TRBJ2-7,TGTGCCAGCAGTAGCGGGGGGGCCGGAGAGCAGTACTTC,CASSSGGAGEQYF
14,-,TRBV11-3,-,TRBJ2-2,TGTGCCAGCAGCTTAACTATTAACACCGGGGAGCTGTTTTTT,CASSLTINTGELFF
14,-,TRBV5-4,-,TRBJ2-3,TGTGCCAGCAGCTTTTATGCGAACACAGATACGCAGTATTTT,CASSFYANTDTQYF
18,TRBD1,TRBV27,-,TRBJ2-6,TGTGCCAGCAGTTCGGGACAGCTACCTTTCTCTGGGGCCAACGTCCTGACTTTC,CASSSGQLPFSGANVLTF
15,-,TRBV7-6,-,TRBJ2-5,TGTGCCAGCAGCCCTGTAGTTAAGAGCCAAGAGACCCAGTACTTC,CASSPVVKSQETQYF
11,TRBD1,TRBV29-1,-,TRBJ2-5,TGCAGCGTGTTCAGGGGGGAGACCCAGTACTTC,CSVFRGETQYF
13,-,TRBV28,-,TRBJ1-4,TGTGCCAGCAGTTGGGGTACAGGGGAAAAACTGTTTTTT,CASSWGTGEKLFF
17,TRBD1,TRBV4-3,-,TRBJ2-7,TGCGCCAGCAGCCAAGGGGACAGCCGGGACGGCCGTTACGAGCAGTACTTC,CASSQGDSRDGRYEQYF
15,-,TRBV6-1,once,TRBJ2-7,TGTGCCAGCAGTGATCGGGCAGGGGACACCTCCGAGCAGTACTTC,CASSDRAGDTSEQYF
13,-,TRBV6-6,-,TRBJ2-7,TGTGCCAGCAGTGGGGTTGAGTTCTACGAGCAGTACTTC,CASSGVEFYEQYF
16,TRBD1,TRBV2,-,TRBJ1-5,TGTGCCAGCAGCGATATAGGGGGCGGATGGGATCAGCCCCAGCATTTT,CASSDIGGGWDQPQHF
16,TRBD2,TRBV9,-,TRBJ2-7,TGTGCCAGCTCCCCTGGAGGAAGGACTAGAGCCTACGAGCAGTACTTC,CASSPGGRTRAYEQYF
13,-,TRBV4-1,-,TRBJ1-1,TGCGCCAGCAGCCAAGAGAGCGGAGTGAGAGCTTTCTTT,CASSQESGVRAFF
12,-,TRBV7-2,-,TRBJ2-3,TGTGCCAGCAGCTTACCCACCGTTCCGCAGTATTTT,CASSLPTVPQYF
13,TRBD1,TRBV6-5,-,TRBJ1-4,TGTGCCAGCAGTGAACAGGGGGTTGAAAAACTGTTTTTT,CASSEQGVEKLFF
17,TRBD2,TRBV11-2,-,TRBJ2-3,TGTGCCAGCAGGCTAGTGGCCGGCGGGAGAAGCCCAGATACGCAGTATTTT,CASRLVAGGRSPDTQYF
16,-,TRBV19,few,TRBJ1-2,TGTGCCAAACTATGGGTGCGGCAGGGGATCAACTATGGCTACACCTTC,CAKLWVRQGINYGYTF
16,TRBD1,TRBV6-5,-,TRBJ1-5,TGTGCCAGCAGTTACCGATTGACAGGGGCCCGACAGCCCCAGCATTTT,CASSYRLTGARQPQHF